The 7 T cell receptor beta chains given below trace back to one sample, sequenced in a study of shared clonotypes between healthy human individuals. TCRdb's table, derived via immunoSEQ multiplex PCR, lists solely in-frame clones and lacks some. The repertoire consists of 2 million to 2.5 million clones, with approximately 93% occurring once and the leading ten covering about 0.37%. Input material: naive CD4+ T cells from PBMCs. Specified subset: CD45RA+ positively selected. These receptor sequences come from a man aged 18 to 29 in good health. Some clones in this sample may be carry-over from other donors' samples.

The V call is TRBV2, the J call TRBJ2-3; D remains ambiguous. The germline V gene encodes CDR1 SNHLY and CDR2 FYNNEI. The V end was cut by 4 bases, the J end by 2 bases, with 13 bases between. The CDR3 contains 15 residues. This chain's CDR3 is CASSARLIPTDTQYF. As DNA, the CDR3 is TGTGCCAGCAGTGCCCGACTGATACCCACAGATACGCAGTATTTT.

The gene calls are TRBV30 and TRBJ2-7; TRBD1 agrees at 12 bases. The trim removed 1 base at V and 3 bases at J, leaving 4 bases unmatched. CDR1 is GTSNPN and CDR2 is SVGIG in the germline V gene (reference sequence). The CDR3 contains 15 residues. In DNA, the CDR3 is TGTGCCTGGAGTGGGGACAGGGGGCCTCTCTACGAGCAGTACTTC. Its protein product is CAWSGDRGPLYEQYF.

Points on this clone: Other DNA variants within this sample encode the same CDR3. CDR3 bases: TGTGCCAGCAGCTTAGTGCCCAACACTGAAGCTTTCTTT. This sequence encodes CASSLVPNTEAFF. The chain employs TRBV7-2 and TRBJ1-1, with D unclear. The CDR3 runs 13 residues. V gave up 1 base and J gave up 2 bases, with 5 bases separating them. From germline, CDR1 is SGHTA and CDR2 FQGNSA.

The rearrangement uses TRBV10-3 and TRBJ2-2; D might be TRBD1 (6 bases). Trimming cost V 6 bases and J 4 bases, with 12 bases left between them. There are 14 residues in the CDR3. Germline V gives CDR1 ENHRY, CDR2 SYGVKD. The CDR3 spells CAIRRTALTGELFF. DNA of the CDR3: TGTGCCATCAGGAGGACAGCCCTCACCGGGGAGCTGTTTTTT.

This rearrangement joins TRBV19 to TRBJ1-2; 7 bases map to TRBD1. J was trimmed by 1 base and V by 8 bases; bases with no gene match: 1. The CDR3 is 12 amino acids. Germline V gene lookup returns CDR1 LNHDA and CDR2 SQIVND (reference sequence). The chain's CDR3 is CASGQVNYGYTF. DNA for the CDR3: TGTGCCAGTGGACAGGTTAACTATGGCTACACCTTC.

J is TRBJ1-6 and V is TRBV6-5, with D unclear. Germline assignment: CDR1 MNHEY and CDR2 SVGAGI. The CDR3 extends over 15 amino acids. The V end was cut by 8 bases, the J end by 7 bases, with 18 bases between. CDR3 sequence: CASGRTRQRNSPLHF. CDR3 nucleotide sequence: TGTGCCAGCGGGCGGACCCGTCAGCGGAATTCACCCCTCCACTTT.

The chain employs TRBV4-1 and TRBJ1-5; tentatively, D is TRBD1 (5 bases). V was cut by 0 bases and J by 5 bases, with 11 bases left in between. The CDR3 totals 15 residues. Looked up from germline, CDR1 is MGHRA and CDR2 is YSYEKL. CDR3 sequence: CASSQDTAGYQPQHF. For the CDR3, the DNA is TGCGCCAGCAGCCAAGATACGGCAGGGTATCAGCCCCAGCATTTT.